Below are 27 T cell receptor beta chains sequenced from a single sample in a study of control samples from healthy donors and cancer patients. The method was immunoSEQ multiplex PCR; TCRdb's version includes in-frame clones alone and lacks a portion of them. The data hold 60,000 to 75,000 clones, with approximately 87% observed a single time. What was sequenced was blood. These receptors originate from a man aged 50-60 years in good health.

CDR3 in amino acids: CAISEGGDLFF. The CDR3 DNA reads TGTGCCATCAGTGAAGGCGGGGACCTGTTTTTT. V gene TRBV10-3 combines with J gene TRBJ1-4, with a weak D call TRBD1 (5 bases). CDR1 is ENHRY, CDR2 SYGVKD, per germline. V was cut by 3 bases and J by 14 bases, with 10 bases left in between. The CDR3 length is 11 residues.

The CDR3 DNA reads TGTGCCAGTACCAACCGGGTTGACCTCGGGGAGCAGTTCTTC. This codes for CASTNRVDLGEQFF. This chain uses TRBV19 with TRBJ2-1; D unresolved. There are 14 residues in the CDR3. Germline CDR1 is LNHDA and CDR2 is SQIVND (reference sequence). Trimming took 7 bases from V and 10 from J, leaving 20 bases between them. The whole variable domain, filled in from reference TRBV19 and TRBJ2-1, reads DGGITQSPKYLFRKEGQNVTLSCEQNLNHDAMYWYRQDPGQGLRLIYYSQIVNDFQKGDIAEGYSVSREKKESFPLTVTSAQKNPTAFYLCASTNRVDLGEQFFGPGTRLTVL.

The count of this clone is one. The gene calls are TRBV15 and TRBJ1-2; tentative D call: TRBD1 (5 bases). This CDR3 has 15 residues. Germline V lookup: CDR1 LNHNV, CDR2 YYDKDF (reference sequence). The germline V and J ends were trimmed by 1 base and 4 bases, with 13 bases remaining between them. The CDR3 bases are TGTGCCACCAGCAGAGGGGTTCCAGGGAGCTATGGCTACACCTTC. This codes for CATSRGVPGSYGYTF.

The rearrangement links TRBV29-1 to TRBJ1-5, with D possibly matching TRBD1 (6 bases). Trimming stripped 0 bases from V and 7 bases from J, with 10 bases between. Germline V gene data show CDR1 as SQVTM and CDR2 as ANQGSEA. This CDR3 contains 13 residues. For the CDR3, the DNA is TGCAGCGTTGAAGAGGGGGGGGGCCAGCCCCAGCATTTT. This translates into CSVEEGGGQPQHF.

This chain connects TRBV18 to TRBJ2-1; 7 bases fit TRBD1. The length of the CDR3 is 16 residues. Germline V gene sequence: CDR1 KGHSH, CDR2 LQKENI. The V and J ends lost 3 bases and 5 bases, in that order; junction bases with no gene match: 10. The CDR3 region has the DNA TGTGCCAGCTCACCGCCAAAGGGACAGATAAACAATGAGCAGTTCTTC. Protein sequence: CASSPPKGQINNEQFF.

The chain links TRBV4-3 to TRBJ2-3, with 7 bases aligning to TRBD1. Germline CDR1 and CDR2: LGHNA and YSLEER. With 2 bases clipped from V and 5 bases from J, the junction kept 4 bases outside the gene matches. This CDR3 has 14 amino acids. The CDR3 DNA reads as TGCGCCAGCAGCCAAAGTGGGACAGTAGATACGCAGTATTTT. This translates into CASSQSGTVDTQYF.

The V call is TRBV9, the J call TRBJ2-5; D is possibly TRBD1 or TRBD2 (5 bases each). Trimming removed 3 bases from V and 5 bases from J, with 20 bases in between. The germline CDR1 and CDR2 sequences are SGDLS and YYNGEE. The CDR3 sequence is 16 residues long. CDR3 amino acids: CASSAHSPGPGETQYF. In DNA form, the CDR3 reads TGTGCCAGCAGCGCCCATTCCCCGGGACCGGGGGAGACCCAGTACTTC.

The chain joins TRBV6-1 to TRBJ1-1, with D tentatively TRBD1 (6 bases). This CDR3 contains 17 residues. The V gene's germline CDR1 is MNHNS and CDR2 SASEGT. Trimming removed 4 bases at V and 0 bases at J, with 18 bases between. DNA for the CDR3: TGTGCCAGCAGTGCTTTGTGGACAGCTCTAATGAACACTGAAGCTTTCTTT. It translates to CASSALWTALMNTEAFF.

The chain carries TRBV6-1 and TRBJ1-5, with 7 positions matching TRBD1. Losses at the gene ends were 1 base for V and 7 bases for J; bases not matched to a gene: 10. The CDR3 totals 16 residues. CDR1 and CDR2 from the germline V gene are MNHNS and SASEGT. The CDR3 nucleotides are TGTGCCAGCAGTGAAGGACAGGGTGGGTTCAGGCAGCCCCAGCATTTT. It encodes CASSEGQGGFRQPQHF.

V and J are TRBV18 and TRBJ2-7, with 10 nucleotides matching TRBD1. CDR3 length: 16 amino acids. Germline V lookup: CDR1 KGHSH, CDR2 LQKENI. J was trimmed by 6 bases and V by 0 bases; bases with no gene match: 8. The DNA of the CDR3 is TGTGCCAGCTCACCACCGACAGGGGGCGCAGAACGCGAGCAGTACTTC. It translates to CASSPPTGGAEREQYF.

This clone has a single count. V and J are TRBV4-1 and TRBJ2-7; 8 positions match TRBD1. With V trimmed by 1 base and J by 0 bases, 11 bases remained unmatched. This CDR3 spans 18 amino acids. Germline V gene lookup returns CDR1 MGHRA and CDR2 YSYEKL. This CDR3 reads CASSQGPTFQGASYEQYF. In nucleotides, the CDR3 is TGCGCCAGCAGCCAAGGCCCAACTTTCCAGGGGGCCTCCTACGAGCAGTACTTC.

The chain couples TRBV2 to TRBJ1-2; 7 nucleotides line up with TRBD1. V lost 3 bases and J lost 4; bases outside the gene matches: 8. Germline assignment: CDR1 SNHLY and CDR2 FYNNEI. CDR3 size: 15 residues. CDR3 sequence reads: CASSERQGAFYGYTF. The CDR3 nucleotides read TGTGCCAGCAGTGAGAGACAGGGTGCCTTCTATGGCTACACCTTC. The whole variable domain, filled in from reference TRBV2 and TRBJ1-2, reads EPEVTQTPSHQVTQMGQEVILRCVPISNHLYFYWYRQILGQKVEFLVSFYNNEISEKSEIFDDQFSVERPDGSNFTLKIRSTKLEDSAMYFCASSERQGAFYGYTFGSGTRLTVV.

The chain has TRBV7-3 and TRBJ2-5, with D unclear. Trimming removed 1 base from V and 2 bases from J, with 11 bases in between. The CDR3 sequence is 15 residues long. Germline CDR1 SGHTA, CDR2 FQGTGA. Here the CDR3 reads CASSLMSQAQETQYF. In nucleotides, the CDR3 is TGTGCCAGCAGCTTAATGAGTCAGGCACAAGAGACCCAGTACTTC.

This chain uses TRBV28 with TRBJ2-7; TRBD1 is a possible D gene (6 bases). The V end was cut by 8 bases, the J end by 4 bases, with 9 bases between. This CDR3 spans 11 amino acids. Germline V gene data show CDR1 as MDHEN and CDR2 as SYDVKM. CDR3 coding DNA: TGTGCCAGCCTGCAGGGGTACGAGCAGTACTTC. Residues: CASLQGYEQYF.

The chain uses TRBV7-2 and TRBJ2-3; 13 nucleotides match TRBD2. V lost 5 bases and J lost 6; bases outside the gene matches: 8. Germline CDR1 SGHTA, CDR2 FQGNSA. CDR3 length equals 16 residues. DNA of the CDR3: TGTGCCAGCAGCCCGGGACTAGCGGGAACACGGGATACGCAGTATTTT. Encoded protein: CASSPGLAGTRDTQYF.

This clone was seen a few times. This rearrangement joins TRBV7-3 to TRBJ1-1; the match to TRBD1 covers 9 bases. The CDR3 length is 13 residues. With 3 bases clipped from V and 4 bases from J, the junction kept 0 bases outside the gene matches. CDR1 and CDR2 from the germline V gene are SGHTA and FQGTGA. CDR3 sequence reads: CASSLTGGTEAFF. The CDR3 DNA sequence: TGTGCCAGCAGCTTGACAGGGGGCACTGAAGCTTTCTTT.

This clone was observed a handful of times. CDR3 coding DNA: TGTGCCAGCAGAGGACAGGGGCACACTGAAGCTTTCTTT. It translates to CASRGQGHTEAFF. The chain combines TRBV6-5 with TRBJ1-1, with 9 bases matching TRBD1. The CDR3 is made up of 13 amino acids. V lost 6 bases and J lost 3; bases outside the gene matches: 2. Germline CDR1 is MNHEY and CDR2 is SVGAGI.

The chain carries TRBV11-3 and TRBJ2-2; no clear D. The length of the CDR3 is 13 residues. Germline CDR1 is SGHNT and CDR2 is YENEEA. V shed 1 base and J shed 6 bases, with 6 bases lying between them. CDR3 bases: TGTGCCAGCAGCTTAGTTGCCCCCGGGGAGCTGTTTTTT. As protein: CASSLVAPGELFF.

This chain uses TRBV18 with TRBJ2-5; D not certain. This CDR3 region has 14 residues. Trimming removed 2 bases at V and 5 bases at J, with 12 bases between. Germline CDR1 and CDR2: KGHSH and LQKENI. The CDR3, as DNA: TGTGCCAGCTCACCAATGCAGATTTCGGAGACCCAGTACTTC. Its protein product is CASSPMQISETQYF.

The CDR3: CASTTGSSYNSPLHF. Written as DNA, the CDR3 is TGTGCCAGCACCACCGGGAGCTCCTATAATTCACCCCTCCACTTT. V is TRBV11-3 and J is TRBJ1-6, with D hard to call. Germline V gives CDR1 SGHNT, CDR2 YENEEA. V was clipped by 7 bases and J by 0 bases, with 10 bases between them. This CDR3 has 15 residues. Combining the CDR3 with reference TRBV11-3 and TRBJ1-6 gives the whole variable domain EAGVVQSPRYKIIEKKQPVAFWCNPISGHNTLYWYLQNLGQGPELLIRYENEEAVDDSQLPKDRFSAERLKGVDSTLKIQPAELGDSAVYLCASTTGSSYNSPLHFGNGTRLTVT.

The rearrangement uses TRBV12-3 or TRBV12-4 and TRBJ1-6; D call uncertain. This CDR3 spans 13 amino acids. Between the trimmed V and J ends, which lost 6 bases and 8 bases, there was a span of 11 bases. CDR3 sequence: CASSYGPYSPLHF. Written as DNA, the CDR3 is TGTGCCAGCAGCTATGGACCTTATTCACCCCTCCACTTT.

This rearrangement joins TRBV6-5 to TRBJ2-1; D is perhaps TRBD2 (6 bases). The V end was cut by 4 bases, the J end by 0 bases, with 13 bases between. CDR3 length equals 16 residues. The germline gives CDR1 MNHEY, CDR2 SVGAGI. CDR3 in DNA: TGTGCCAGCAGTTTAGGGACTTTCTCCTCCTACAATGAGCAGTTCTTC. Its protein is CASSLGTFSSYNEQFF.

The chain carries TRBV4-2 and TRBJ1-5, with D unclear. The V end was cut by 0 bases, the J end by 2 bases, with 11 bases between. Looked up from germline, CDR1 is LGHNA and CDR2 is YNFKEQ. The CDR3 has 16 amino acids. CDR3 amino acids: CASSQDDGNRNQPQHF. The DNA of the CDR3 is TGTGCCAGCAGCCAAGATGACGGGAACCGCAATCAGCCCCAGCATTTT.

As DNA, the CDR3 is TGTGCCATCAGCGCAGGGGGCCCCACTGGAAACACCATATATTTT. Protein product: CAISAGGPTGNTIYF. The genes are TRBV10-3 and TRBJ1-3; 8 bases fit TRBD1. J was trimmed by 2 bases and V by 6 bases; bases with no gene match: 6. Germline lookup yields CDR1 ENHRY and CDR2 SYGVKD. There are 15 residues in the CDR3.

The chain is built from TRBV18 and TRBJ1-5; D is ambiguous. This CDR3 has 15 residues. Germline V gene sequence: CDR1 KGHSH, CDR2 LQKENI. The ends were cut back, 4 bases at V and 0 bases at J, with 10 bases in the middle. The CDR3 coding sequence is TGTGCCAGCTCACTAATCCCAAGTAGCAATCAGCCCCAGCATTTT. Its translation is CASSLIPSSNQPQHF.

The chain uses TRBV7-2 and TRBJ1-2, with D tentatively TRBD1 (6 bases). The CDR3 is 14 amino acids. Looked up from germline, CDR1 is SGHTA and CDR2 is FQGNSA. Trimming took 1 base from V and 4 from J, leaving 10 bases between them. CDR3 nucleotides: TGTGCCAGCAGCTTAGACCCAGGGGCCTATGGCTACACCTTC. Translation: CASSLDPGAYGYTF. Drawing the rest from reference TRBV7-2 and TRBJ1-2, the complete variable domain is GAGVSQSPSNKVTEKGKDVELRCDPISGHTALYWYRQSLGQGLEFLIYFQGNSAPDKSGLPSDRFSAERTGGSVSTLTIQRTQQEDSAVYLCASSLDPGAYGYTFGSGTRLTVV.

CDR3 bases: TGTGCCAGCAGCCAACAGGGGACCTCCTACGAGCAGTACTTC. Translated, it gives CASSQQGTSYEQYF. This chain connects TRBV3-1 (or the pseudogene TRBV3-2) to TRBJ2-7, with D possibly TRBD1 on 6 matching bases. V shed 2 bases and J shed 0 bases, with 8 bases lying between them. This CDR3 spans 14 amino acids. Germline V gene data show CDR1 as LGHDT and CDR2 as YNNKEL (reference sequence).